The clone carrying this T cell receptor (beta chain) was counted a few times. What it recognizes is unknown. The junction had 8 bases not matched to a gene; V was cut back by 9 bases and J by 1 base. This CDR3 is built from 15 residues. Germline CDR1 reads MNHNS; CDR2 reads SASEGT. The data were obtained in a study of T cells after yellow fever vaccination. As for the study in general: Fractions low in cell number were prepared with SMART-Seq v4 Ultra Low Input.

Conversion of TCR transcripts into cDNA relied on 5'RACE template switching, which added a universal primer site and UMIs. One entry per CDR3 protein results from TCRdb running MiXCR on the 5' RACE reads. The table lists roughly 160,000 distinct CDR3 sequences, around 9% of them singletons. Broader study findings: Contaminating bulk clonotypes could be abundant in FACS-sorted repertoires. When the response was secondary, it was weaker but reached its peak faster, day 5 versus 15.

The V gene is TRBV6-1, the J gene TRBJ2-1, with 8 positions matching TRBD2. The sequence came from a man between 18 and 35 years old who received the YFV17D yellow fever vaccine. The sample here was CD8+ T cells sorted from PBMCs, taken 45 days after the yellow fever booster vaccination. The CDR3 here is CARPSRGRSYNEQFF. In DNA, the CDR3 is TGTGCCAGACCCTCTCGCGGGAGGTCCTACAATGAGCAGTTCTTC.